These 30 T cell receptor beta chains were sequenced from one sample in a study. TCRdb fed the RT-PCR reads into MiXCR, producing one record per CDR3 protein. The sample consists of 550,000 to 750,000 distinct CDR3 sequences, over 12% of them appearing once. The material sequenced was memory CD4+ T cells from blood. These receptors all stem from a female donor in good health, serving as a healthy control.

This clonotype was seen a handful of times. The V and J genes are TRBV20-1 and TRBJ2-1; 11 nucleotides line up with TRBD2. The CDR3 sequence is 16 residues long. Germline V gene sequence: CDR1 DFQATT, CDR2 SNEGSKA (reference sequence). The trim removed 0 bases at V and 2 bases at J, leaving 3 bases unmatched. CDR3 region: CSARELAGATYNEQFF. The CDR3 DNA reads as TGCAGTGCTAGAGAACTAGCGGGAGCGACCTACAATGAGCAGTTCTTC.

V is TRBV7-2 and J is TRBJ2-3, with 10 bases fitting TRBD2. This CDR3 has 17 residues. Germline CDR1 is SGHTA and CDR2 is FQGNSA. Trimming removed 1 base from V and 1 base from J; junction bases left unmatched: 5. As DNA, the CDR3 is TGTGCCAGCAGCTTAGATCGTCTAGCGGGGGGCACAGATACGCAGTATTTT. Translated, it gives CASSLDRLAGGTDTQYF.

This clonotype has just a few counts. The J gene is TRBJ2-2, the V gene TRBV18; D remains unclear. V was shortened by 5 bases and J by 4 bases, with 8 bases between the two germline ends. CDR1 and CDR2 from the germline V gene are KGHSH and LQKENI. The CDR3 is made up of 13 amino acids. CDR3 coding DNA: TGTGCCAGCTCAGAGAGGAGCACCGGGGAGCTGTTTTTT. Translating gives CASSERSTGELFF. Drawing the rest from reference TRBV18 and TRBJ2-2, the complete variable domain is NAGVMQNPRHLVRRRGQEARLRCSPMKGHSHVYWYRQLPEEGLKFMVYLQKENIIDESGMPKERFSAEFPKEGPSILRIQQVVRGDSAAYFCASSERSTGELFFGEGSRLTVL.

The CDR3, as DNA: TGCAGTGCTAGGATCTTAGTTCGGGGGGATACCGGGGAGCTGTTTTTT. Translated, it gives CSARILVRGDTGELFF. V is TRBV20-1 and J is TRBJ2-2; 7 bases are a match to TRBD2. Trimming took 3 bases from V and 5 from J; bases not matched to a gene: 12. Germline values: CDR1 DFQATT, CDR2 SNEGSKA (reference sequence). The CDR3 contains 16 residues.

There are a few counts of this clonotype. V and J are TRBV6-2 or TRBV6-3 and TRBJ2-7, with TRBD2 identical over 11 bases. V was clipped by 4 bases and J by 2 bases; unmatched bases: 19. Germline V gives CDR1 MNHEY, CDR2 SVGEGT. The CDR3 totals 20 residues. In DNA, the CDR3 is TGTGCCAGCAGTTTGGACATCCGCTCGACTAGCGGGACAGTCACCTACGAGCAGTACTTC. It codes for CASSLDIRSTSGTVTYEQYF.

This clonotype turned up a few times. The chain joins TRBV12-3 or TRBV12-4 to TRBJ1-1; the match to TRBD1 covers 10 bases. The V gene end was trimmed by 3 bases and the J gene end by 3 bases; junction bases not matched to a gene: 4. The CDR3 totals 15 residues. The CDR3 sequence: CASSLRGTGDTEAFF. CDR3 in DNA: TGTGCCAGCAGTTTGAGAGGGACAGGGGACACTGAAGCTTTCTTT.

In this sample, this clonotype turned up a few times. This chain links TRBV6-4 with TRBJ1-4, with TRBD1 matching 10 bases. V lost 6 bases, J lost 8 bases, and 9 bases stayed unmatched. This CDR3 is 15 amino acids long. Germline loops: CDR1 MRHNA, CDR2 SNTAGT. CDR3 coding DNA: TGTGCCAGCAGCCGATCCGGGACAGGGGAGGAAAAACTGTTTTTT. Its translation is CASSRSGTGEEKLFF.

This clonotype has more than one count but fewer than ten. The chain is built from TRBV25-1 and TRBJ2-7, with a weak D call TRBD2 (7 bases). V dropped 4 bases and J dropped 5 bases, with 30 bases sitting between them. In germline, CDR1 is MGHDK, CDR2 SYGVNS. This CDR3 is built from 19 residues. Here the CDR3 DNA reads TGTGCCAGCAGTGGCATAAAGGCTACTGAGGGGGGAGGGCCCAACGAGCAGTACTTC. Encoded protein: CASSGIKATEGGGPNEQYF.

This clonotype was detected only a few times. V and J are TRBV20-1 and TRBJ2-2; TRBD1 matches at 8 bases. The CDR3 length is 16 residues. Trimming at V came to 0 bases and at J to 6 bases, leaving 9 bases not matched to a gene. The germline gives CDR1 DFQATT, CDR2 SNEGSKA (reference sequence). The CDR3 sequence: CSARDMGRGLAGELFF. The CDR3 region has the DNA TGCAGTGCTAGAGACATGGGCAGGGGGCTCGCCGGGGAGCTGTTTTTT.

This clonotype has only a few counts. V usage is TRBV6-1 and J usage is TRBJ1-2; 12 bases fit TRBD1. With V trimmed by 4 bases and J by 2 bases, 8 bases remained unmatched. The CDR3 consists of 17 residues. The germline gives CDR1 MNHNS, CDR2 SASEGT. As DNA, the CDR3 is TGTGCCAGCAGTGGGGGGGACAGGGGGCAGTGGAACTATGGCTACACCTTC. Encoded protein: CASSGGDRGQWNYGYTF.

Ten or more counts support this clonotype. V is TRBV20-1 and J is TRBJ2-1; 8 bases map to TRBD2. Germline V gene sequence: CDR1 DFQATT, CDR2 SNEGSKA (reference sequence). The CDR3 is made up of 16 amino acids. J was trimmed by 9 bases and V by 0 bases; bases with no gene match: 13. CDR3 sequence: CSARDDRKREYGEQFF. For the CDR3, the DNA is TGCAGTGCTAGAGATGACCGCAAGCGGGAGTATGGTGAGCAGTTCTTC.

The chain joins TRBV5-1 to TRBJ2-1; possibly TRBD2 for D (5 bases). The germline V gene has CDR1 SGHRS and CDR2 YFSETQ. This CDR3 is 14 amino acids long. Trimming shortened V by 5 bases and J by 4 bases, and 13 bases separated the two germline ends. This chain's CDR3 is CASRPGISYNEQFF. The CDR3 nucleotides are TGCGCCAGCAGGCCGGGGATAAGTTACAATGAGCAGTTCTTC.

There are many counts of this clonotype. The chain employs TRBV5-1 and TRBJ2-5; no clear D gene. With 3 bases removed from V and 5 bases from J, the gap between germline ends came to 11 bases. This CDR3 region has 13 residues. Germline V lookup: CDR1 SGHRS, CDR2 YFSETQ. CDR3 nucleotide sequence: TGCGCCAGCAGCTCAGGCATGGGGGAGACCCAGTACTTC. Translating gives CASSSGMGETQYF.

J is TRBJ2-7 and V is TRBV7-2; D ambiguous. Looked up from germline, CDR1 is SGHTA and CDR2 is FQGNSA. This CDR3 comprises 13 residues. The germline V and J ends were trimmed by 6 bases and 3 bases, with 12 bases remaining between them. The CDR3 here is CASRGGSNYEQYF. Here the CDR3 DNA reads TGTGCCAGCAGAGGTGGTTCCAACTACGAGCAGTACTTC.

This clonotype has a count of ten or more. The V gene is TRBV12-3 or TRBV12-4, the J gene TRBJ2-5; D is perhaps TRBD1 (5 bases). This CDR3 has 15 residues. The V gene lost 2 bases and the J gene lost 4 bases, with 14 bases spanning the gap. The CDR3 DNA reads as TGTGCCAGCAGTTTAAGTCAGGGCTATCCAGAGACCCAGTACTTC. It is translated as CASSLSQGYPETQYF.

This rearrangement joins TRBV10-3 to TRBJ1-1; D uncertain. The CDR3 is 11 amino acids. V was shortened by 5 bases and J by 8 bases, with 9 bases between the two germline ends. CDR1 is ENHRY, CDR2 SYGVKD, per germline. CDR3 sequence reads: CAISLGEEAFF. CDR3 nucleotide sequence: TGTGCCATCAGTCTCGGGGAAGAAGCTTTCTTT.

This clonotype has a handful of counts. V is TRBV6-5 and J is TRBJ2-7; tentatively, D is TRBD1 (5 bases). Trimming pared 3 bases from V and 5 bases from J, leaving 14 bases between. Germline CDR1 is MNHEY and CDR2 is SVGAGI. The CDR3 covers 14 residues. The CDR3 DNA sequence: TGTGCCAGCAGTTATGGCCGGCCAGGGCACGAGCAGTACTTC. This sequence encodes CASSYGRPGHEQYF.

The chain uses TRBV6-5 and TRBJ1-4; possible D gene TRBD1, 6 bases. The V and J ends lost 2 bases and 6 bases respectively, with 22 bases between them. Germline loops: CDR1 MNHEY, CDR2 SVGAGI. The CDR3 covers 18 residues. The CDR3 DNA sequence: TGTGCCAGCAGTTACGTCAAACCCGGCCAGGGGAGAGATGAAAAACTGTTTTTT. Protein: CASSYVKPGQGRDEKLFF.

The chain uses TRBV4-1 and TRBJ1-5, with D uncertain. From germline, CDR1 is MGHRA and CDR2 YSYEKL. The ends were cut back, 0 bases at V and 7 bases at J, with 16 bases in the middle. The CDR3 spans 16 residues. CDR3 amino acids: CASSQDRLGFRQPQHF. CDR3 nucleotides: TGCGCCAGCAGCCAAGACCGTTTGGGGTTTCGGCAGCCCCAGCATTTT.

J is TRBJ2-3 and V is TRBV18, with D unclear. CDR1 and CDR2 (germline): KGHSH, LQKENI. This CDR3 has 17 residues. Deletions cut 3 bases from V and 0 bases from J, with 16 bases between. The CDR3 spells CASSPLVGADSTDTQYF. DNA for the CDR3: TGTGCCAGCTCACCCCTAGTGGGTGCGGATAGCACAGATACGCAGTATTTT.

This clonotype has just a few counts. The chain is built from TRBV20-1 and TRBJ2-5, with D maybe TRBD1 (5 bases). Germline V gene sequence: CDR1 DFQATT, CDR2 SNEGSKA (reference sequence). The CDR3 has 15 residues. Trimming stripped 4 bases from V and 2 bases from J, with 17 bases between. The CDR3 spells CSAIAVTGHQETQYF. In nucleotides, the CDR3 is TGCAGTGCTATTGCGGTCACAGGCCATCAAGAGACCCAGTACTTC.

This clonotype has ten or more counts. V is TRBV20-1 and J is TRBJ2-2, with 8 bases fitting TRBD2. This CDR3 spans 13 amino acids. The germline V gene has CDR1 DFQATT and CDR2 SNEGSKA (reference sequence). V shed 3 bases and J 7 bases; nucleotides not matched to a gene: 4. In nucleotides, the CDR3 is TGCAGTGCTAGCGAGCGGGAGAACGGGGAGCTGTTTTTT. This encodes CSASERENGELFF.

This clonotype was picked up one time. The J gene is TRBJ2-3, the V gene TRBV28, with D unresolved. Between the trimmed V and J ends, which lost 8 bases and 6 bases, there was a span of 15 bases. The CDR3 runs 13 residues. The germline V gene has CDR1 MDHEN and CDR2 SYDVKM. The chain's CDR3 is CASRGALRDTQYF. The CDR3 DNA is TGTGCCAGCCGCGGAGCCCTAAGGGATACGCAGTATTTT.

CDR3 amino acids: CASSDPPSEAFF. As DNA, the CDR3 is TGTGCCAGCAGTGACCCCCCATCTGAAGCTTTCTTT. This sequence joins TRBV6-1 and TRBJ1-1; no clear D. The germline CDR1 and CDR2 sequences are MNHNS and SASEGT. The CDR3 runs to 12 residues. Trimming removed 3 bases from V and 6 bases from J, with 8 bases in between.

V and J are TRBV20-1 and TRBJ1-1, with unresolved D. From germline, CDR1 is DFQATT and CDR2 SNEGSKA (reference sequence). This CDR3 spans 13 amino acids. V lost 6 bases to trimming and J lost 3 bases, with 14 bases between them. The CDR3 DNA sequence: TGCAGTGCCCCCCAAGACGGGTACACTGAAGCTTTCTTT. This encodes CSAPQDGYTEAFF.

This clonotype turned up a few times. CDR3 DNA sequence: TGTGCCAGCAGGGATGAACGGGACATTTCCTACGAGCAGTACTTC. It translates to CASRDERDISYEQYF. V is TRBV27 and J is TRBJ2-7, with D perhaps TRBD1 (6 bases). Germline loops: CDR1 MNHEY, CDR2 SMNVEV (reference sequence). The length of the CDR3 is 15 residues. V was pared by 6 bases and J by 1 base, with 16 bases between.

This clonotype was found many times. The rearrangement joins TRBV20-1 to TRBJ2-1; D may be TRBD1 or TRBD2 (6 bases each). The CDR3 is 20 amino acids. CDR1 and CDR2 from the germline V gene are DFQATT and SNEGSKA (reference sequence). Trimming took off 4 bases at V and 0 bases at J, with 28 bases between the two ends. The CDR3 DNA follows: TGCAGTGCTATTTGGGGGGTGGACAGTTGGGCCCCCAGCTCCTACAATGAGCAGTTCTTC. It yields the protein CSAIWGVDSWAPSSYNEQFF.

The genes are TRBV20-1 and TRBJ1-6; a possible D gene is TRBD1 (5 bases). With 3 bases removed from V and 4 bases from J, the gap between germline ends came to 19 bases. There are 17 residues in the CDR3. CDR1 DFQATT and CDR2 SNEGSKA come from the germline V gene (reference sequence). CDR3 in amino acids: CSARSRVEAVYNSPLHF. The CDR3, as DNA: TGCAGTGCTAGGAGCAGGGTTGAGGCCGTATATAATTCACCCCTCCACTTT.

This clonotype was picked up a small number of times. The CDR3 sequence is CASSPLGGAGSTDTQYF. DNA for the CDR3: TGTGCCAGCAGCCCCCTGGGAGGAGCTGGGAGCACAGATACGCAGTATTTT. The V gene is TRBV7-8, the J gene TRBJ2-3; perhaps TRBD2 as D (6 bases). Per germline, CDR1 SGHVS and CDR2 FQNEAQ. The V and J ends lost 5 bases and 0 bases respectively, with 18 bases between them. This CDR3 spans 17 amino acids.

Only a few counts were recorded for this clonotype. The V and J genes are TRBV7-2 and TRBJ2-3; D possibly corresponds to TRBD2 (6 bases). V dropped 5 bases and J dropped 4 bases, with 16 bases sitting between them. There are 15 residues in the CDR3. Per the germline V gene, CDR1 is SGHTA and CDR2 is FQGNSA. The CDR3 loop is CASSGKEGSADTQYF. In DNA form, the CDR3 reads TGTGCCAGCAGCGGTAAGGAGGGGTCCGCAGATACGCAGTATTTT.